Following are 17 T cell receptor beta chains from one sample sequenced in a study of OX40 agonist ivuxolimab in advanced cancers. Sequencing was performed with immunoSEQ multiplex PCR; in TCRdb, only in-frame clones are kept and a portion is missing. The sample contains 45,000 to 60,000 clones, about 83% of which appear only once. The specimen comprised CD4+ or CD8+ T cells sorted from blood, sampled in a trial of the OX40 agonist ivuxolimab. These receptors all come from an adult with an advanced solid tumor such as melanoma, head and neck, liver or kidney cancer.

The chain joins TRBV27 to TRBJ1-6; no clear D. Germline CDR1 and CDR2: MNHEY and SMNVEV (reference sequence). V was cut by 0 bases and J by 4 bases, with 16 bases left in between. CDR3 length equals 18 residues. Written as DNA, the CDR3 is TGTGCCAGCAGTTTATCTTTCGGCGGGAGCCTATATAATTCACCCCTCCACTTT. Amino acids: CASSLSFGGSLYNSPLHF.

The V call is TRBV7-8, the J call TRBJ2-7, with a weak D call TRBD2 (6 bases). Germline CDR1 is SGHVS and CDR2 is FQNEAQ. The V gene lost 1 base and the J gene lost 4 bases, with 17 bases spanning the gap. The CDR3 is 16 amino acids. DNA for the CDR3: TGTGCCAGCAGCTTAGACTTGTTGGCGGGAAGGTACGAGCAGTACTTC. The encoded protein is CASSLDLLAGRYEQYF. Full variable domain (outside the CDR3, taken from reference TRBV7-8 and TRBJ2-7): GAGVSQSPRYKVAKRGQDVALRCDPISGHVSLFWYQQALGQGPEFLTYFQNEAQLDKSGLPSDRFFAERPEGSVSTLKIQRTQQEDSAVYLCASSLDLLAGRYEQYFGPGTRLTVT.

The chain combines TRBV2 with TRBJ1-1; unclear D gene. The CDR3 spans 14 residues. Trimming cost V 7 bases and J 0 bases, with 12 bases left between them. The germline V gene has CDR1 SNHLY and CDR2 FYNNEI. The CDR3 coding sequence is TGTGCCAGCAAACCAGAACCTATGAACACTGAAGCTTTCTTT. Translated: CASKPEPMNTEAFF.

Written as DNA, the CDR3 is TGTGCCAGCAGTTACGAAGGGTTGACAGCTTTCTTT. Its translation is CASSYEGLTAFF. The chain carries TRBV6-6 and TRBJ1-1; D unresolved. The germline V gene encodes CDR1 MNHNY and CDR2 SVGAGI (reference sequence). The CDR3 has 12 residues. V was clipped by 2 bases and J by 10 bases, with 11 bases between them.

V is TRBV7-8 and J is TRBJ2-1; D uncertain. The CDR3 contains 15 residues. CDR1 and CDR2 from the germline V gene are SGHVS and FQNEAQ. The V gene lost 2 bases and the J gene lost 1 base, with 9 bases spanning the gap. The CDR3 nucleotides are TGTGCCAGCAGCTTAAGCCTAGTATCCTACAATGAGCAGTTCTTC. It codes for CASSLSLVSYNEQFF.

This chain connects TRBV10-3 to TRBJ2-7; 7 bases fit TRBD1. Germline V CDR1 and CDR2: ENHRY, SYGVKD. The length of the CDR3 is 14 residues. J was trimmed by 1 base and V by 6 bases; bases with no gene match: 6. The CDR3 DNA follows: TGTGCCATCAGCTCCGGGACAGAATCCTACGAGCAGTACTTC. Residues: CAISSGTESYEQYF.

The CDR3 region has the DNA TGTGCCAGCAGCTTAAATTGGGACCCAAAGACCGGGGAGCTGTTTTTT. Amino acid sequence: CASSLNWDPKTGELFF. The chain employs TRBV11-2 and TRBJ2-2; D could derive from TRBD1 or TRBD2 (5 bases each). The germline gives CDR1 SGHAT, CDR2 FQNNGV. CDR3 length: 16 amino acids. V lost 2 bases and J 5 bases, leaving 15 bases between the germline ends.

The rearrangement links TRBV18 to TRBJ2-5, with D perhaps being TRBD1 or TRBD2 (5 bases each). CDR1 KGHSH and CDR2 LQKENI come from the germline V gene. V was cut by 3 bases and J by 3 bases, with 17 bases left in between. The CDR3 has 16 residues. For the CDR3, the DNA is TGTGCCAGCTCACCTAGGGGTGGGACCGCAAAAGAGACCCAGTACTTC. Translated: CASSPRGGTAKETQYF.

J is TRBJ1-2 and V is TRBV6-5; no definite D call. The V gene lost 5 bases and the J gene lost 4 bases, with 14 bases spanning the gap. The CDR3 runs 14 residues. Germline V gene lookup returns CDR1 MNHEY and CDR2 SVGAGI. CDR3 DNA sequence: TGTGCCAGCAGTGAAGGCATCGGAAGCTATGGCTACACCTTC. Translation gives CASSEGIGSYGYTF.

This rearrangement joins TRBV14 to TRBJ1-2, with TRBD1 as a possible D gene (5 bases). With 1 base removed from V and 8 bases from J, the gap between germline ends came to 14 bases. CDR3 size: 14 residues. Germline CDR1 reads SGHDN; CDR2 reads FVKESK. The CDR3 DNA is TGTGCCAGCAGCCAAGGGTTCGGGGGGAGCGGCTACACCTTC. Protein sequence: CASSQGFGGSGYTF.

This chain links TRBV6-6 with TRBJ2-3; 7 bases map to TRBD2. The V segment lost 11 bases and the J segment 1 base; nucleotides outside the gene matches: 9. The CDR3 contains 14 residues. The germline CDR1 and CDR2 sequences are MNHNY and SVGAGI (reference sequence). CDR3 sequence: CAGGKGGGTDTQYF. DNA of the CDR3: TGTGCCGGGGGTAAGGGAGGGGGCACAGATACGCAGTATTTT.

The chain employs TRBV2 and TRBJ1-3, with D possibly TRBD1 on 6 matching bases. This CDR3 comprises 14 residues. Trimming removed 7 bases from V and 0 bases from J, with 10 bases in between. Per germline, CDR1 SNHLY and CDR2 FYNNEI. The CDR3 protein is CASMRGDSGNTIYF. For the CDR3, the DNA is TGTGCCAGCATGAGGGGGGACTCTGGAAACACCATATATTTT.

The chain links TRBV7-9 to TRBJ1-2; D unclear. The germline CDR1 and CDR2 sequences are SEHNR and FQNEAQ (reference sequence). Trimming shortened V by 1 base and J by 4 bases, and 4 bases separated the two germline ends. This CDR3 is 12 amino acids long. In DNA, the CDR3 is TGTGCCAGCAGCTTAGACAGCTATGGCTACACCTTC. Translated: CASSLDSYGYTF.

J is TRBJ1-6 and V is TRBV28; no clear D. CDR1 MDHEN and CDR2 SYDVKM come from the germline V gene. The ends were cut back, 3 bases at V and 8 bases at J, with 2 bases in the middle. The CDR3 extends over 11 amino acids. The CDR3 region has the DNA TGTGCCAGCAGTTTCTATTCACCCCTCCACTTT. It codes for CASSFYSPLHF.

This chain uses TRBV7-2 with TRBJ2-6, with 8 bases lining up with TRBD1. Trimming cost V 5 bases and J 2 bases; bases outside gene matches: 5. Germline lookup yields CDR1 SGHTA and CDR2 FQGNSA. The CDR3 has 16 amino acids. CDR3 sequence: CASSNPRGPGANVLTF. For the CDR3, the DNA is TGTGCCAGCAGCAACCCCAGGGGGCCTGGGGCCAACGTCCTGACTTTC.

The chain is built from TRBV5-1 and TRBJ1-2, with D hard to call. The V and J ends lost 0 bases and 7 bases respectively, with 10 bases between them. The germline V gene has CDR1 SGHRS and CDR2 YFSETQ. This CDR3 contains 13 residues. CDR3 in DNA: TGCGCCAGCAGCTTGGAGCGGTACAGTGGCTACACCTTC. Translated: CASSLERYSGYTF.

The V and J genes are TRBV28 and TRBJ1-2; 7 bases match TRBD1. After removal of 2 bases from V and 8 bases from J, the junction contained 8 bases not matched to a gene. CDR3 length equals 14 residues. Germline V lookup: CDR1 MDHEN, CDR2 SYDVKM. This CDR3 reads CASSLVQGMRGYTF. CDR3 in DNA: TGTGCCAGCAGTTTAGTACAGGGGATGCGGGGCTACACCTTC.